This T cell receptor beta chain was captured by sequencing in a study of identical twins. The CDR3 spans 13 residues. In germline, CDR1 is DFQATT, CDR2 SNEGSKA (reference sequence). A word on this clonotype: Its target is unknown.

Unique molecular identifiers were present on cDNA, and template switching added a universal primer site. TCRdb passed the 5' RACE reads through MiXCR, listing each CDR3 protein once. There are roughly 1.6 million distinct CDR3 sequences in the sample; about 32% occur only once, and about 0.25% lies in the top ten. Study-wide findings and caveats: Fewer insertions marked abundant cord blood beta clonotypes; young adult naive trended weakly, memory not at all. Analyses based on zero insertions could be partly confounded by invariant MAIT and iNKT cells. Where beta out-of-frame sequences were concerned, excess twin sharing was weaker.

The sequenced sample was cord blood. This TCR was recovered from a newborn girl in good health. V gene TRBV20-1 combines with J gene TRBJ1-2, with 7 bases that match TRBD1. The CDR3 nucleotides read TGCAGCGCGTTCAAACAGGGGAACTATGGCTACACCTTC. It is translated as CSAFKQGNYGYTF.